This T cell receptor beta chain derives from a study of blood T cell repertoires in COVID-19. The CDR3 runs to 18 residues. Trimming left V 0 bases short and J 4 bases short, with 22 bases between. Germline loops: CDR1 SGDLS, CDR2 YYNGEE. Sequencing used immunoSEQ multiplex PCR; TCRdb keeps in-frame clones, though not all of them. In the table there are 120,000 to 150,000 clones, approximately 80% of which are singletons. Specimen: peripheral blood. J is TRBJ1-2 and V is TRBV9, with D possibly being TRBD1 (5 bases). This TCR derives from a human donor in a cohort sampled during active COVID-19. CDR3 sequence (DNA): TGTGCCAGCAGCGTAGCGGAATCGGGGGAGACTCACTTCTATGGCTACACCTTC. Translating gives CASSVAESGETHFYGYTF.